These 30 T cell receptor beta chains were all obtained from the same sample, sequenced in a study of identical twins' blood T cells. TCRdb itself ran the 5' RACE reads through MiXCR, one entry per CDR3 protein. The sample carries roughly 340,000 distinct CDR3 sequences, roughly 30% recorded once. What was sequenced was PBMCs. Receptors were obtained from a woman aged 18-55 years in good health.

Written as DNA, the CDR3 is TGTGCCAGCAGCTACGACGGTTTGGGAGAGAATTCACCCCTCCACTTT. This translates into CASSYDGLGENSPLHF. J is TRBJ1-6 and V is TRBV7-9; D gene ambiguous. The V end lost 4 bases, the J end lost 7 bases, and 17 bases lay between the germline ends. Per the germline V gene, CDR1 is SEHNR and CDR2 is FQNEAQ (reference sequence). This CDR3 contains 16 residues. The whole variable domain, remainder taken from reference TRBV7-9 and TRBJ1-6, is DTGVSQNPRHKITKRGQNVTFRCDPISEHNRLYWYRQTLGQGPEFLTYFQNEAQLEKSRLLSDRFSAERPKGSFSTLEIQRTEQGDSAMYLCASSYDGLGENSPLHFGNGTRLTVT.

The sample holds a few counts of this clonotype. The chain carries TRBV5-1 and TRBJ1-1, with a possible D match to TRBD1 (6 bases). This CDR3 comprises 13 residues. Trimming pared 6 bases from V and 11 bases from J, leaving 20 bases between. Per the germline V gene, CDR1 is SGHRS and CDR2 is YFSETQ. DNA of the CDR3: TGCGCCAGCAATTGGGGGGCAGGGCTTGAGGCTTTCTTT. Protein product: CASNWGAGLEAFF.

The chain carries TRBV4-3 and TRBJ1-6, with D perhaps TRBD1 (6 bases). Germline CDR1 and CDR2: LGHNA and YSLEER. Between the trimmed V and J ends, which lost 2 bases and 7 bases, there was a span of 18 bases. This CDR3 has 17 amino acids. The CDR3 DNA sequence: TGCGCCAGCAGCCAACGAGCCCAGGGGACGATCAATTCACCCCTCCACTTT. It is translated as CASSQRAQGTINSPLHF.

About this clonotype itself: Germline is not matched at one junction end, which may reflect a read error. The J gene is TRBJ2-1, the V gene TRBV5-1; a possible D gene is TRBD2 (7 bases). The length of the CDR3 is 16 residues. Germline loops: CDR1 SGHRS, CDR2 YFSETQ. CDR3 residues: CAGSLIQGLSYNEQFF. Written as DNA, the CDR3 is TGCGCCGGCAGCTTGATACAGGGACTATCCTATAATGAGCAGTTCTTC.

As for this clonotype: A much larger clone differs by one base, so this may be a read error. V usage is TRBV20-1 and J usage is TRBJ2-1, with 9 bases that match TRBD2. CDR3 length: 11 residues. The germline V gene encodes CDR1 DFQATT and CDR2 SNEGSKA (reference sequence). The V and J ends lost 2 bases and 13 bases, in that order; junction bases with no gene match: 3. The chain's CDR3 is CSARCSGGQFF. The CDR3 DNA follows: TGCAGTGCTAGATGTAGCGGGGGACAGTTCTTC.

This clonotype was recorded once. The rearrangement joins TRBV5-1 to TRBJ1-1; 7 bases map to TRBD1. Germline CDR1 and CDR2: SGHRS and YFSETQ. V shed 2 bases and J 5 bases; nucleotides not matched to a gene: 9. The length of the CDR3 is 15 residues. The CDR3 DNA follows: TGCGCCAGCAGCTTTCACTCGTCAGGGGGAACTGAAGCTTTCTTT. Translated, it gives CASSFHSSGGTEAFF.

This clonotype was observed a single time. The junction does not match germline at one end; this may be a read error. The CDR3 is CACSPEPRQVDTEAFF. The CDR3 coding sequence is TGTGCCTGCAGCCCGGAGCCTCGACAGGTAGACACTGAAGCTTTCTTT. The chain employs TRBV14 and TRBJ1-1; D may be TRBD1 (6 bases). Germline V gene sequence: CDR1 SGHDN, CDR2 FVKESK. The length of the CDR3 is 16 residues.

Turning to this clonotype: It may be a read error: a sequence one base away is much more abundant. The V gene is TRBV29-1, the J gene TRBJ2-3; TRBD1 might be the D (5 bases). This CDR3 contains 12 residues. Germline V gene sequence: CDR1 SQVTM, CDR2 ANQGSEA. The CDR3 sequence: CSVEAYTGTQYF. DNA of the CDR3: TGCAGCGTTGAGGCTTACACAGGTACGCAGTATTTT.

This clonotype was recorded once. CDR3 loop: CSVETQLGLSGYTF. DNA for the CDR3: TGCAGCGTTGAAACTCAGTTAGGGTTATCTGGCTACACCTTC. The chain recombines TRBV29-1 with TRBJ1-2; no definite D call. Germline V gives CDR1 SQVTM, CDR2 ANQGSEA. The CDR3 length is 14 residues. Deletions cut 2 bases from V and 7 bases from J, with 17 bases between.

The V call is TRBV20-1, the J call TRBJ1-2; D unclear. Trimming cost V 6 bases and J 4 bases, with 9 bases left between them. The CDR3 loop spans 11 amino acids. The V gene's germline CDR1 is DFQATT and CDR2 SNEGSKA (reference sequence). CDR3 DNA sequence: TGCAGTGCCGGGCGGATCTATGGCTACACCTTC. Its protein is CSAGRIYGYTF.

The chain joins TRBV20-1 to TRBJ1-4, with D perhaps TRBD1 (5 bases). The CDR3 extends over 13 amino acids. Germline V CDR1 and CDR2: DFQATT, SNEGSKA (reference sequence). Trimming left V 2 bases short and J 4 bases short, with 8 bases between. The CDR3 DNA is TGCAGTGCTAGACAGGGCCGTAATGAAAAACTGTTTTTT. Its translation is CSARQGRNEKLFF.

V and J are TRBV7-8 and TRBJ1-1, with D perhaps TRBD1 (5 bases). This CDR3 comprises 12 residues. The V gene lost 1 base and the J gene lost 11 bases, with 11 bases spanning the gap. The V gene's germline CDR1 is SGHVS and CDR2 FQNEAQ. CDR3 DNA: TGTGCCAGCAGCTTAGTGACTGAGGGGGCTTTCTTT. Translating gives CASSLVTEGAFF.

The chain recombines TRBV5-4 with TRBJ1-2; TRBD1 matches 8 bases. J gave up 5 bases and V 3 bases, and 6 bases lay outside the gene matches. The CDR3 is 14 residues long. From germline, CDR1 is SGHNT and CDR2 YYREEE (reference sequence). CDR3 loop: CASSSSGGPYGYTF. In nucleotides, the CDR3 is TGTGCCAGCAGCTCTTCAGGGGGCCCGTATGGCTACACCTTC. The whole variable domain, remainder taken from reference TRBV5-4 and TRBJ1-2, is ETGVTQSPTHLIKTRGQQVTLRCSSQSGHNTVSWYQQALGQGPQFIFQYYREEENGRGNFPPRFSGLQFPNYSSELNVNALELDDSALYLCASSSSGGPYGYTFGSGTRLTVV.

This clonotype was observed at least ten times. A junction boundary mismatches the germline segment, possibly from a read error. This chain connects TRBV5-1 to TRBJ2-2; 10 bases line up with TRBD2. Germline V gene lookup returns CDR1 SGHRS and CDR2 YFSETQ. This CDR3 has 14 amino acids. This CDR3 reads CASRTSGNTGELFF. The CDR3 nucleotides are TGTGCCAGCAGGACTAGCGGGAACACCGGGGAGCTGTTTTTT.

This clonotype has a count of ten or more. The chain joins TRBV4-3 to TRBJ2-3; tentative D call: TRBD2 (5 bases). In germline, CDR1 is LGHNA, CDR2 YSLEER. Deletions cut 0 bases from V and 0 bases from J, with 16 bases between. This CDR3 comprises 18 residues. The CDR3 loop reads CASSQDPKLATSTDTQYF. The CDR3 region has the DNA TGCGCCAGCAGCCAAGATCCCAAGTTAGCGACTAGCACAGATACGCAGTATTTT.

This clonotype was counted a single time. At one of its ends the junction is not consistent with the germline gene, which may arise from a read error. CDR3 in DNA: TGTGCCAGCAGCCACGCAGATGCGCAGTATTTT. This encodes CASSHADAQYF. The chain carries TRBV3-1 and TRBJ2-3, with D uncertain. The CDR3 sequence is 11 residues long. In germline, CDR1 is LGHDT, CDR2 YNNKEL (reference sequence).

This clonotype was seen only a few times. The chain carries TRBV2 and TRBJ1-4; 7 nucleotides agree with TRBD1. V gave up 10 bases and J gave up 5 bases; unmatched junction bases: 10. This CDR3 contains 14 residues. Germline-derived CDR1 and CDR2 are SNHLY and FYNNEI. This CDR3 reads CAISGPGQNEKLFF. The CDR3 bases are TGTGCCATCAGCGGACCGGGACAGAATGAAAAACTGTTTTTT.

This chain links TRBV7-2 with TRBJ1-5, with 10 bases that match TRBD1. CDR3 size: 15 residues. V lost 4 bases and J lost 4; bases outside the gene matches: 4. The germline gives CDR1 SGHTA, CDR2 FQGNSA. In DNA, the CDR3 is TGTGCCAGCAGCTCCCGGACAGGGGGTAATCAGCCCCAGCATTTT. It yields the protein CASSSRTGGNQPQHF. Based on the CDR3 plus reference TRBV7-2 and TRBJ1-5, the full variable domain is GAGVSQSPSNKVTEKGKDVELRCDPISGHTALYWYRQSLGQGLEFLIYFQGNSAPDKSGLPSDRFSAERTGGSVSTLTIQRTQQEDSAVYLCASSSRTGGNQPQHFGDGTRLSIL.

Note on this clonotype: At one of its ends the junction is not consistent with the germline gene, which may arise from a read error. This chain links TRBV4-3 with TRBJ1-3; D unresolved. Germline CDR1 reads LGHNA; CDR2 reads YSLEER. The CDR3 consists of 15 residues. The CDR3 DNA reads TGCGCCAGCAGCCCCCGGTTGCTCTCTGGAAACATCATATATTTT. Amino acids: CASSPRLLSGNIIYF.

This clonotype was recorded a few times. The CDR3 is CASTEGVNTGELFF. The CDR3 nucleotides are TGCGCCAGCACCGAGGGGGTAAACACCGGGGAGCTGTTTTTT. V gene TRBV5-1 combines with J gene TRBJ2-2; maybe TRBD1 (6 bases). V was clipped by 6 bases and J by 2 bases, with 11 bases between them. Per germline, CDR1 SGHRS and CDR2 YFSETQ. The CDR3 covers 14 residues.

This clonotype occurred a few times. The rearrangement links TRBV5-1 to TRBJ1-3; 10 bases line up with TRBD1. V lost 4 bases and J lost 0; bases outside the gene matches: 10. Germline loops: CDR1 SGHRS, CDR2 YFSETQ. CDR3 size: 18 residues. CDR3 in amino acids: CASSLGQGTGSSGNTIYF. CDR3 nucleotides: TGCGCCAGCAGCCTGGGACAGGGGACGGGTAGCTCTGGAAACACCATATATTTT.

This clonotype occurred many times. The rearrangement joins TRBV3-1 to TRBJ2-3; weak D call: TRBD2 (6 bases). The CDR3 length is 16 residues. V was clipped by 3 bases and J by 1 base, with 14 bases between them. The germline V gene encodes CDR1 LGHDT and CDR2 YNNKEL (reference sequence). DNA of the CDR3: TGTGCCAGCAGCCAGGGATGGGGACTTGGCACAGATACGCAGTATTTT. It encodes CASSQGWGLGTDTQYF.

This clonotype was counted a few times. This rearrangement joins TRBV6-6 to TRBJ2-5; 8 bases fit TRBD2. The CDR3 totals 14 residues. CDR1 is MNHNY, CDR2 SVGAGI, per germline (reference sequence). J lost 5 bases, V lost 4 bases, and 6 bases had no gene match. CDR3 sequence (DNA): TGTGCCAGCAGTTTGGGACTAGGATTGGAGACCCAGTACTTC. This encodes CASSLGLGLETQYF.

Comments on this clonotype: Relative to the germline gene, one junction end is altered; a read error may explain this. Here the CDR3 DNA reads TGCGCCAGCAGCGTAATCTCCAGGGTTGAAGATACGCAGTATTTT. It translates to CASSVISRVEDTQYF. This chain connects TRBV9 to TRBJ2-3, with TRBD1 as a possible D gene (5 bases). CDR1 and CDR2 from the germline V gene are SGDLS and YYNGEE. The CDR3 contains 15 residues. Full variable domain (rest looked up from reference TRBV9 and TRBJ2-3): DSGVTQTPKHLITATGQRVTLRCSPRSGDLSVYWYQQSLDQGLQFLIQYYNGEERAKGNILERFSAQQFPDLHSELNLSSLELGDSALYFCASSVISRVEDTQYFGPGTRLTVL.

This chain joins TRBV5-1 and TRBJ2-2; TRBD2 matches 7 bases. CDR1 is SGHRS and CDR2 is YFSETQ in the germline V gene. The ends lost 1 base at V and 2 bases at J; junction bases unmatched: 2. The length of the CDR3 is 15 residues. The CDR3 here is CASSLTGGNTGELFF. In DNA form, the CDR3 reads TGCGCCAGCAGCTTGACGGGGGGTAACACCGGGGAGCTGTTTTTT.

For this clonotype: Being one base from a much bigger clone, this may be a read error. The CDR3 protein is CASSGANEQFF. The CDR3 region has the DNA TGTGCCAGCTCCGGGGCCAATGAGCAGTTCTTC. The chain couples TRBV3-1 to TRBJ2-1, with D perhaps being TRBD1 or TRBD2 (5 bases each). Between the trimmed V and J ends, which lost 8 bases and 6 bases, there was a span of 8 bases. The CDR3 contains 11 residues. CDR1 is LGHDT and CDR2 is YNNKEL in the germline V gene (reference sequence).

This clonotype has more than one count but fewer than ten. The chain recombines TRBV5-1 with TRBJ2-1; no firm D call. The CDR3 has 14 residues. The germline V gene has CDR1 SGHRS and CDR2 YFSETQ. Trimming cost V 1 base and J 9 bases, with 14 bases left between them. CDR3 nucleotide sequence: TGCGCCAGCAGCTTGCGGTCCGGCTACGGTGAGCAGTTCTTC. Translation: CASSLRSGYGEQFF.

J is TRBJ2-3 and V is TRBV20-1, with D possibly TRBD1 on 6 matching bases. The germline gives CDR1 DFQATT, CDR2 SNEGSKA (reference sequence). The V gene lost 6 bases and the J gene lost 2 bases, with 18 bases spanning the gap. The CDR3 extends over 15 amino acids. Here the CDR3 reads CSAREGDGDTDTQYF. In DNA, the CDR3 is TGCAGTGCCCGAGAGGGGGACGGGGACACAGATACGCAGTATTTT.

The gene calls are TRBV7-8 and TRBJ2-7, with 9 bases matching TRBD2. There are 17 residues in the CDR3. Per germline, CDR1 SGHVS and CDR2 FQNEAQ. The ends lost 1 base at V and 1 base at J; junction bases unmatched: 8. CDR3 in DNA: TGTGCCAGCAGCTTAGTTGGTAGCGGGAGAGGGTCCTACGAGCAGTACTTC. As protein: CASSLVGSGRGSYEQYF. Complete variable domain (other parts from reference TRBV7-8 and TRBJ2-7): GAGVSQSPRYKVAKRGQDVALRCDPISGHVSLFWYQQALGQGPEFLTYFQNEAQLDKSGLPSDRFFAERPEGSVSTLKIQRTQQEDSAVYLCASSLVGSGRGSYEQYFGPGTRLTVT.

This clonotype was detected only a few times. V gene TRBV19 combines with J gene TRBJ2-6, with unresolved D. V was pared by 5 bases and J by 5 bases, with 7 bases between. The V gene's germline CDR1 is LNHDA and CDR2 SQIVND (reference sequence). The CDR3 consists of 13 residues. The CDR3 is CASSVNRANVLTF. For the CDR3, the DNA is TGTGCCAGTAGTGTAAACCGGGCCAACGTCCTGACTTTC.